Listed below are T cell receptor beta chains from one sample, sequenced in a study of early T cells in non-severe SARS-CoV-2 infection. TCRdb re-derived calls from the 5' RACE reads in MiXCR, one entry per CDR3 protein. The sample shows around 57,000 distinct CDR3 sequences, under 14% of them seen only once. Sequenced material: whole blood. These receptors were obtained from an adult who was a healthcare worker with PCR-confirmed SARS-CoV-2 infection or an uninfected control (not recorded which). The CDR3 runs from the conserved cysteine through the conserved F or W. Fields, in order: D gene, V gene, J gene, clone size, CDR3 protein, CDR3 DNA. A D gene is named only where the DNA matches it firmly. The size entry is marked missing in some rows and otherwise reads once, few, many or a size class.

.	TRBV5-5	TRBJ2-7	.	CASSLVGTYEQYF	TGTGCCAGCAGCTTGGTAGGTACCTACGAGCAGTACTTC
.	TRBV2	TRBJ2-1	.	CASSGTIQANEQFF	TGTGCCAGCAGTGGGACTATCCAGGCCAATGAGCAGTTCTTC
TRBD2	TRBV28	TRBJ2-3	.	CASRKGLAGWDTQYF	TGTGCCAGCAGAAAGGGACTAGCGGGATGGGATACGCAGTATTTT
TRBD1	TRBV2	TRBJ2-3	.	CASRKDRTYTDTQYF	TGTGCCAGCAGGAAGGACAGGACGTACACAGATACGCAGTATTTT
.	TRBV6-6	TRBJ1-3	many	CASSPIDTIYF	TGTGCCAGCAGTCCCATAGACACCATATATTTT
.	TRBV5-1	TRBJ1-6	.	CASSPLGSNSPLHF	TGCGCCAGCAGCCCGCTGGGTTCGAATTCACCCCTCCACTTT
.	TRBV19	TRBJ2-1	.	CASSIGGGNLFIYNEQFF	TGTGCCAGTAGTATAGGGGGGGGCAACCTCTTCATCTACAATGAGCAGTTCTTC
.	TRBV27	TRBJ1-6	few	CASSRGVNSPLHF	TGTGCCAGCAGTCGCGGGGTTAATTCACCCCTCCACTTT
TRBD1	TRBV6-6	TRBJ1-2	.	CASSYSETGKIYGYTF	TGTGCCAGCAGTTATAGTGAGACAGGGAAAATCTATGGCTACACCTTC
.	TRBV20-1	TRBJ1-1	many	CSARVGNTEAFF	TGCAGTGCTAGAGTGGGGAACACTGAAGCTTTCTTT
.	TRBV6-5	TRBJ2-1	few	CASSPKGLRQFF	TGTGCCAGCAGCCCCAAGGGTCTGCGGCAGTTCTTC
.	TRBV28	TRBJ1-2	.	CASSFSTGSNYGYTF	TGTGCCAGCAGTTTCAGTACAGGCTCTAACTATGGCTACACCTTC
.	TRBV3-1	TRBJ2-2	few	CASSPPHLLVGFSGELFF	TGTGCCAGCAGCCCCCCCCACCTACTAGTTGGGTTTTCCGGGGAGCTGTTTTTT
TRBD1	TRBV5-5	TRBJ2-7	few	CASSPGTGGTYEQYF	TGTGCCAGCAGCCCTGGGACAGGGGGAACCTACGAGCAGTACTTC
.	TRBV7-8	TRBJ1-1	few	CASSLAETGALGAFF	TGTGCCAGCAGCTTAGCCGAGACCGGGGCCCTGGGCGCTTTCTTT
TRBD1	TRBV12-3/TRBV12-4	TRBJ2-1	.	CASSLPGQGNWNEQFF	TGTGCCAGCAGTTTACCGGGACAGGGGAATTGGAATGAGCAGTTCTTC
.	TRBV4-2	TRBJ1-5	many	CASSPEGSSNQPQHF	TGTGCCAGCAGCCCGGAGGGGTCCAGCAATCAGCCCCAGCATTTT
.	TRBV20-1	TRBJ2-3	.	CSAKGVRTDTQYF	TGCAGTGCTAAAGGGGTGCGAACAGATACGCAGTATTTT
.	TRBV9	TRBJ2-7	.	CASSVPHTPPGDELYGEQYF	TGTGCCAGCAGCGTACCCCACACTCCTCCCGGGGACGAACTATACGGCGAGCAGTACTTC
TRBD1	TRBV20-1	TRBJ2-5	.	CSPGTAQETQYF	TGCAGTCCTGGGACAGCGCAAGAGACCCAGTACTTC
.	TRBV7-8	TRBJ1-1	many	CASSLVLGGTEAFF	TGTGCCAGCAGCTTAGTTCTAGGGGGCACTGAAGCTTTCTTT
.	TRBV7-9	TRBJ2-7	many	CASSPQTYEQYF	TGTGCCAGCAGCCCCCAGACCTACGAGCAGTACTTC
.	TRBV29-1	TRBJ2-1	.	CSVERTVANEQFF	TGCAGCGTTGAAAGGACCGTGGCCAATGAGCAGTTCTTC
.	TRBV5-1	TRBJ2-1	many	CASSPAGNDFNNEQFF	TGCGCCAGCAGCCCGGCAGGGAACGATTTCAACAATGAGCAGTTCTTC
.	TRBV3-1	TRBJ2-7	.	CASSQDNKIDEQYF	TGTGCCAGCAGCCAAGATAACAAGATCGACGAGCAGTACTTC
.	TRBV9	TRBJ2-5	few	CASSVGGGGIQETQYF	TGTGCCAGCAGCGTAGGAGGAGGGGGTATCCAAGAGACCCAGTACTTC